This T cell receptor beta chain was found in a study of T-cell memory formation after mild COVID-19. Whole-study context: Most TCR clusters belonged to a single donor. Findings of the study overall: The study found balanced CD4/CD8 in clones contracting day 15 to 85 and a CD4+ lean in later expanders.

One entry per CDR3 protein results from TCRdb running MiXCR on the 5' RACE reads. The sample shows fewer than 150,000 distinct CDR3 sequences, 15% to 20% of them seen only once. CDR1 is MNHEY and CDR2 is SVGAGI in the germline V gene. V shed 6 bases, J shed 7 bases, and the junction held 7 bases outside the gene matches. This CDR3 has 14 residues. Note on this clonotype: Its target is not known.

The clonotype comes from a man aged 18 to 29 who had mild COVID-19 (a few samples of this study predate the infection). Cell type and time point are not known. Material: PBMCs or a T cell subset sorted from them (not recorded which). The chain employs TRBV6-5 and TRBJ1-4; 8 positions match TRBD1. In DNA form, the CDR3 reads TGTGCCAGCAGCCAGACAGGGGATAGTGAAAAACTGTTTTTT. It specifies CASSQTGDSEKLFF.